This TCR beta chain was observed in a study of memory CD4+ T cells and cytomegalovirus serostatus. Using immunoSEQ multiplex PCR, the repertoire was profiled, and TCRdb retains in-frame clones only, with some absent. The sample yields 40,000 to 60,000 clones, just under 80% seen once. From germline, CDR1 is SEHNR and CDR2 FQNEAQ (reference sequence). The V end lost 4 bases, the J end lost 2 bases, and 13 bases lay between the germline ends. The CDR3 runs 15 residues. Single viable CD3+CD4+CD8-CD45RO+ cells were sorted as the memory CD4+ T cells. The clonotype was recovered from an adult in good health and CMV-seronegative. J is TRBJ2-3 and V is TRBV7-9; D is unclear. The specimen was memory CD4+ T cells from blood. The CDR3 reads CASSSDGGPTDTQYF. The DNA for the CDR3 is TGTGCCAGCAGCTCCGATGGCGGCCCCACAGATACGCAGTATTTT.